Following are 30 T cell receptor beta chains from one sample sequenced in a study of Tregs in tolerant kidney transplant recipients. Mixed chimerism was transient after nonmyeloablative marrow transplants from related graft donors. Some clones are missing from TCRdb's copy, which holds only in-frame ones; the method was immunoSEQ multiplex PCR. The profile shows 65,000 or so clones, around 87% of them singletons. The sample in question was CD4+ T cells from blood (PBMCs), obtained 6 months after the transplant. The receptors stem from a human patient who received a combined kidney and bone marrow transplant. Some T cells may be graft donor cells.

V and J are TRBV7-8 and TRBJ2-1; TRBD1 agrees at 8 bases. CDR1 and CDR2 (germline): SGHVS, FQNEAQ. The CDR3 contains 14 residues. V dropped 6 bases and J dropped 9; count of bases not matched to a gene: 10. CDR3 bases: TGTGCCAGCAGTCAGGGACAGGTCGGGAGTGAGCAGTTCTTC. Its protein is CASSQGQVGSEQFF. The full variable domain, with the rest looked up from reference TRBV7-8 and TRBJ2-1, is GAGVSQSPRYKVAKRGQDVALRCDPISGHVSLFWYQQALGQGPEFLTYFQNEAQLDKSGLPSDRFFAERPEGSVSTLKIQRTQQEDSAVYLCASSQGQVGSEQFFGPGTRLTVL.

This chain links TRBV19 with TRBJ2-2, with unresolved D. Germline assignment: CDR1 LNHDA and CDR2 SQIVND (reference sequence). The CDR3 extends over 15 amino acids. The ends were cut back, 1 base at V and 6 bases at J, with 12 bases in the middle. The CDR3 reads CASSIGFRSAGELFF. CDR3 sequence (DNA): TGTGCCAGTAGTATAGGGTTCAGGTCCGCCGGGGAGCTGTTTTTT. The full variable domain, its missing parts supplied by reference TRBV19 and TRBJ2-2, is DGGITQSPKYLFRKEGQNVTLSCEQNLNHDAMYWYRQDPGQGLRLIYYSQIVNDFQKGDIAEGYSVSREKKESFPLTVTSAQKNPTAFYLCASSIGFRSAGELFFGEGSRLTVL.

V and J are TRBV7-6 and TRBJ2-2; D is unclear. The CDR3 is 11 amino acids. Trimming left V 2 bases short and J 7 bases short, with 2 bases between. CDR1 is SGHVS, CDR2 FNYEAQ, per germline. CDR3 coding DNA: TGTGCCAGCAGCTTACACGGGGAGCTGTTTTTT. It encodes CASSLHGELFF.

This chain joins TRBV19 and TRBJ1-2; 9 nucleotides line up with TRBD1. This CDR3 is 15 amino acids long. Germline V gene sequence: CDR1 LNHDA, CDR2 SQIVND (reference sequence). V lost 0 bases, J lost 2 bases, and 1 base stayed unmatched. CDR3 sequence: CASSIEGTGNYGYTF. The CDR3 DNA follows: TGTGCCAGTAGTATAGAGGGGACAGGGAACTATGGCTACACCTTC.

The sample holds one count of this clone. The chain recombines TRBV29-1 with TRBJ1-1; the D is unclear. This CDR3 contains 13 residues. The V gene lost 0 bases and the J gene lost 0 bases, with 5 bases spanning the gap. Looked up from germline, CDR1 is SQVTM and CDR2 is ANQGSEA. This chain's CDR3 is CSVEDGLNTEAFF. The CDR3 bases are TGCAGCGTTGAAGACGGTTTGAACACTGAAGCTTTCTTT.

This clone was recorded only once. The chain joins TRBV18 to TRBJ1-1; perhaps TRBD1 as D (5 bases). CDR1 is KGHSH and CDR2 is LQKENI in the germline V gene. The CDR3 runs 14 residues. Trimming left V 3 bases short and J 4 bases short, with 12 bases between. The CDR3 sequence is CASSPYDRTTEAFF. The CDR3 region has the DNA TGTGCCAGCTCACCGTACGACAGAACCACTGAAGCTTTCTTT.

This rearrangement joins TRBV11-3 to TRBJ2-7; 10 bases are a match to TRBD2. V shed 8 bases, J shed 3 bases, and the junction held 4 bases outside the gene matches. Germline V gene lookup returns CDR1 SGHNT and CDR2 YENEEA. The CDR3 has 13 amino acids. The CDR3 DNA is TGTGCCAGCGGGAGGACTAGCGGCTACGAGCAGTACTTC. Its translation: CASGRTSGYEQYF.

The V call is TRBV4-1, the J call TRBJ2-3, with D possibly TRBD1 on 5 matching bases. The CDR3 is made up of 16 amino acids. The germline gives CDR1 MGHRA, CDR2 YSYEKL. Trimming took 1 base from V and 4 from J, leaving 15 bases between them. This chain's CDR3 is CASSQAAGMGSDTQYF. The CDR3, as DNA: TGCGCCAGCAGCCAAGCAGCAGGGATGGGATCAGATACGCAGTATTTT.

The chain has TRBV15 and TRBJ2-7, with a tentative D call TRBD1 (5 bases). V gave up 3 bases and J gave up 0 bases, with 18 bases separating them. The CDR3 is 17 residues long. CDR1 is LNHNV, CDR2 YYDKDF, per germline (reference sequence). The CDR3 spells CATSSAIRSGNSYEQYF. The CDR3 DNA follows: TGTGCCACCAGCAGTGCTATTCGGTCAGGGAACTCCTACGAGCAGTACTTC.

The chain links TRBV4-2 to TRBJ2-7; tentatively, D is TRBD1 (5 bases). V gave up 4 bases and J gave up 1 base, with 14 bases separating them. This CDR3 comprises 15 residues. Per the germline V gene, CDR1 is LGHNA and CDR2 is YNFKEQ. CDR3 coding DNA: TGTGCCAGCAGCCGAGATCAGACAGCATCCTACGAGCAGTACTTC. Amino acid sequence: CASSRDQTASYEQYF.

This clone was counted a few times. This rearrangement joins TRBV7-2 to TRBJ2-7; 9 nucleotides match TRBD2. CDR3 length equals 13 residues. J gave up 8 bases and V 5 bases, and 7 bases lay outside the gene matches. From germline, CDR1 is SGHTA and CDR2 FQGNSA. The chain's CDR3 is CASSARSSGKQYF. In DNA form, the CDR3 reads TGTGCCAGCAGCGCCCGTTCTAGCGGGAAGCAGTACTTC. Full variable domain (missing parts from reference TRBV7-2 and TRBJ2-7): GAGVSQSPSNKVTEKGKDVELRCDPISGHTALYWYRQSLGQGLEFLIYFQGNSAPDKSGLPSDRFSAERTGGSVSTLTIQRTQQEDSAVYLCASSARSSGKQYFGPGTRLTVT.

The chain employs TRBV6-1 and TRBJ2-5; D call uncertain. The CDR3 runs 14 residues. The germline V and J ends were trimmed by 2 bases and 2 bases, with 9 bases remaining between them. Germline V CDR1 and CDR2: MNHNS, SASEGT. The DNA of the CDR3 is TGTGCCAGCAGTGAAAACGGTTATCAAGAGACCCAGTACTTC. Its translation is CASSENGYQETQYF.

This chain links TRBV18 with TRBJ1-2; TRBD1 matches 10 bases. The CDR3 spans 16 residues. The V segment lost 2 bases and the J segment 6 bases; nucleotides outside the gene matches: 9. Germline V gene lookup returns CDR1 KGHSH and CDR2 LQKENI. The CDR3 sequence is CASSPVSTGGSDGYTF. In DNA, the CDR3 is TGTGCCAGCTCACCAGTCTCGACAGGGGGCAGTGATGGCTACACCTTC.

This clone was detected a few times. CDR3 DNA: TGTGCCAGCAGTGACGTAACTAGCGCCTCCACAGATACGCAGTATTTT. It yields the protein CASSDVTSASTDTQYF. The chain links TRBV2 to TRBJ2-3; 7 nucleotides line up with TRBD2. J was trimmed by 2 bases and V by 3 bases; bases with no gene match: 8. The CDR3 sequence is 16 residues long. From germline, CDR1 is SNHLY and CDR2 FYNNEI.

Only a few counts were recorded for this clone. CDR3 amino acids: CARGTAGGHEQYF. In DNA, the CDR3 is TGTGCCAGAGGGACGGCAGGGGGACACGAGCAGTACTTC. The gene calls are TRBV2 and TRBJ2-7, with 7 bases identical to TRBD1. V lost 9 bases and J lost 5; bases outside the gene matches: 10. CDR1 is SNHLY and CDR2 is FYNNEI in the germline V gene. The CDR3 consists of 13 residues.

The rearrangement uses TRBV5-1 and TRBJ1-1; possible D gene TRBD1, 5 bases. There are 15 residues in the CDR3. The V gene's germline CDR1 is SGHRS and CDR2 YFSETQ. The germline V and J ends were trimmed by 0 bases and 3 bases, with 12 bases remaining between them. The CDR3 DNA is TGCGCCAGCAGCTTGGTTGGGGGGGTTTACACTGAAGCTTTCTTT. Its translation: CASSLVGGVYTEAFF.

This clone appeared a few times. The V and J genes are TRBV28 and TRBJ1-1, with no clear D. CDR1 and CDR2 (germline): MDHEN, SYDVKM. CDR3 length: 16 residues. Trimming shortened V by 6 bases and J by 6 bases, and 23 bases separated the two germline ends. CDR3: CASSSPADFGFPEAFF. In DNA, the CDR3 is TGTGCCAGCAGCTCTCCCGCGGACTTCGGTTTCCCTGAAGCTTTCTTT.

The rearrangement uses TRBV5-1 and TRBJ2-6; 9 bases line up with TRBD1. V lost 3 bases and J lost 2; bases outside the gene matches: 9. The germline V gene has CDR1 SGHRS and CDR2 YFSETQ. The CDR3 has 18 amino acids. CDR3 sequence: CASSSGPGTGTGANVLTF. DNA of the CDR3: TGCGCCAGCAGCTCCGGTCCCGGGACAGGGACTGGGGCCAACGTCCTGACTTTC.

The chain employs TRBV6-1 and TRBJ1-5; perhaps TRBD1 as D (6 bases). V lost 4 bases and J 3 bases, leaving 16 bases between the germline ends. CDR3 length equals 16 residues. In germline, CDR1 is MNHNS, CDR2 SASEGT. The CDR3 nucleotides are TGTGCCAGCAGTGGTGGGGGCAGGGGAGACAATCAGCCCCAGCATTTT. It translates to CASSGGGRGDNQPQHF.

The chain recombines TRBV27 with TRBJ1-1, with 7 positions matching TRBD1. The germline V gene encodes CDR1 MNHEY and CDR2 SMNVEV (reference sequence). The CDR3 extends over 15 amino acids. Trimming cost V 0 bases and J 7 bases; bases outside gene matches: 8. This chain's CDR3 is CASSLSFGTVFEAFF. DNA for the CDR3: TGTGCCAGCAGTTTATCATTTGGGACAGTGTTTGAAGCTTTCTTT.

This clone has just one count. The chain recombines TRBV5-4 with TRBJ2-2; TRBD2 matches 12 bases. This CDR3 has 17 residues. Germline lookup yields CDR1 SGHNT and CDR2 YYREEE (reference sequence). V was clipped by 3 bases and J by 4 bases; unmatched bases: 7. DNA of the CDR3: TGTGCCAGCAGCTCCCGGACTAGCGGGAAGGGCACCGGGGAGCTGTTTTTT. This sequence encodes CASSSRTSGKGTGELFF.

This chain connects TRBV7-9 to TRBJ1-2, with a tentative D call TRBD1 (5 bases). Trimming cost V 2 bases and J 4 bases, with 11 bases left between them. This CDR3 contains 14 residues. Germline-derived CDR1 and CDR2 are SEHNR and FQNEAQ (reference sequence). Here the CDR3 reads CASSLSGTVYGYTF. CDR3 nucleotide sequence: TGTGCCAGCAGCTTATCAGGGACTGTCTATGGCTACACCTTC.

The chain is built from TRBV4-1 and TRBJ2-1; the D gene is possibly TRBD2 (5 bases). The V gene lost 4 bases and the J gene lost 13 bases, with 17 bases spanning the gap. The CDR3 runs 13 residues. CDR1 and CDR2 (germline): MGHRA, YSYEKL. The CDR3 bases are TGCGCCAGCAGCCGGCCGAGGGAGTCTTCCCAGTTCTTC. Translating it yields CASSRPRESSQFF.

This clone showed up just a few times. The V and J genes are TRBV5-4 and TRBJ1-2, with 8 bases lining up with TRBD1. J lost 4 bases, V lost 4 bases, and 6 bases had no gene match. The CDR3 consists of 14 residues. Germline CDR1 and CDR2: SGHNT and YYREEE (reference sequence). CDR3 nucleotides: TGTGCCAGCAGCGAGGGACAGGTGGTCTATGGCTACACCTTC. The encoded protein is CASSEGQVVYGYTF.

The chain combines TRBV2 with TRBJ2-7, with 11 positions matching TRBD2. After removal of 4 bases from V and 3 bases from J, the junction contained 5 bases not matched to a gene. Germline V gives CDR1 SNHLY, CDR2 FYNNEI. There are 15 residues in the CDR3. CDR3 nucleotide sequence: TGTGCCAGCAGTGCGGGGACTAGCGGAAACTACGAGCAGTACTTC. Amino acid sequence: CASSAGTSGNYEQYF.

CDR3 in amino acids: CASSPARSTDTQYF. The CDR3 DNA sequence: TGTGCCAGCTCACCCGCCCGGAGCACAGATACGCAGTATTTT. V and J are TRBV18 and TRBJ2-3; D not certain. CDR3 length: 14 residues. Germline CDR1 and CDR2: KGHSH and LQKENI. V dropped 3 bases and J dropped 0 bases, with 7 bases sitting between them.

The count of this clone is one. The rearrangement joins TRBV7-2 to TRBJ2-3; TRBD2 aligns across 13 bases. The CDR3 runs to 17 residues. With 3 bases clipped from V and 1 base from J, the junction kept 4 bases outside the gene matches. Germline V gene sequence: CDR1 SGHTA, CDR2 FQGNSA. As DNA, the CDR3 is TGTGCCAGCAGCTTCGGACTAGCGGGAGTGGGCACAGATACGCAGTATTTT. Its protein product is CASSFGLAGVGTDTQYF. The full variable domain, with the rest looked up from reference TRBV7-2 and TRBJ2-3, is GAGVSQSPSNKVTEKGKDVELRCDPISGHTALYWYRQSLGQGLEFLIYFQGNSAPDKSGLPSDRFSAERTGGSVSTLTIQRTQQEDSAVYLCASSFGLAGVGTDTQYFGPGTRLTVL.

The chain recombines TRBV7-2 with TRBJ2-5; D is possibly TRBD1 (5 bases). V was pared by 3 bases and J by 4 bases, with 9 bases between. CDR1 and CDR2 from the germline V gene are SGHTA and FQGNSA. This CDR3 has 13 residues. This CDR3 is CASSFQGLETQYF. DNA of the CDR3: TGTGCCAGCAGCTTCCAGGGTTTAGAGACCCAGTACTTC. The variable domain in full, completed from reference TRBV7-2 and TRBJ2-5, reads GAGVSQSPSNKVTEKGKDVELRCDPISGHTALYWYRQSLGQGLEFLIYFQGNSAPDKSGLPSDRFSAERTGGSVSTLTIQRTQQEDSAVYLCASSFQGLETQYFGPGTRLLVL.

This chain uses TRBV9 with TRBJ2-1; D gene ambiguous. Trimming took 0 bases from V and 5 from J, leaving 12 bases between them. The length of the CDR3 is 15 residues. The germline V gene encodes CDR1 SGDLS and CDR2 YYNGEE. CDR3 nucleotides: TGTGCCAGCAGCGTAGGACTCCACTTGAACAATGAGCAGTTCTTC. Its protein product is CASSVGLHLNNEQFF. Filled out from reference TRBV9 and TRBJ2-1, the complete variable domain reads DSGVTQTPKHLITATGQRVTLRCSPRSGDLSVYWYQQSLDQGLQFLIQYYNGEERAKGNILERFSAQQFPDLHSELNLSSLELGDSALYFCASSVGLHLNNEQFFGPGTRLTVL.

On this clone itself: The same CDR3 arises from other DNA sequences in this sample as well. This chain joins TRBV19 and TRBJ2-7; 7 bases fit TRBD1. Germline CDR1 and CDR2: LNHDA and SQIVND (reference sequence). This CDR3 has 14 residues. J lost 2 bases, V lost 2 bases, and 3 bases had no gene match. CDR3 loop: CASSIRTGPYEQYF. As DNA, the CDR3 is TGTGCCAGTAGTATAAGGACAGGACCCTACGAGCAGTACTTC.